A single sample gave rise to the 29 T cell receptor beta chains below, sequenced in a study of human T cells and chemical hapten exposure. Documented time point: patch test 2, 6 weeks after DPC sensitization. The sample's treatment: therapeutic diphenylcyclopropenone sensitization with weekly scalp DPC. TCRdb fed the RACE reads into MiXCR, producing one record per CDR3 protein. The sample carries fewer than 95,000 distinct CDR3 sequences, approximately 9.9% recorded once. The sample here was whole blood, taken in connection with sensitization to the hapten diphenylcyclopropenone (DPC). Receptor source: a man aged 35-49 years with alopecia areata. Some clones in this sample may be carry-over from other donors' samples.

This clonotype was seen repeatedly, ten times or more. The genes are TRBV12-3 or TRBV12-4 and TRBJ1-2; 9 nucleotides line up with TRBD1. This CDR3 has 12 amino acids. J was trimmed by 7 bases and V by 6 bases; bases with no gene match: 3. CDR3 in amino acids: CASSRDRAGYTF. The DNA of the CDR3 is TGTGCCAGCAGCCGGGACAGGGCTGGCTACACCTTC.

This clonotype was picked up a small number of times. The rearrangement joins TRBV6-2 or TRBV6-3 to TRBJ1-6; TRBD1 is a possible D gene (6 bases). The V gene lost 6 bases and the J gene lost 8 bases, with 17 bases spanning the gap. Germline CDR1 reads MNHEY; CDR2 reads SVGEGT. The CDR3 is made up of 15 amino acids. CDR3 nucleotides: TGTGCCAGCAGCCCCATGGGGGCCCAGGATTCACCCCTCCACTTT. Amino acid sequence: CASSPMGAQDSPLHF.

This clonotype was recorded a few times. The CDR3 sequence is CSVEVVASEVDTQYF. DNA for the CDR3: TGCAGCGTTGAAGTAGTGGCTAGCGAAGTGGATACGCAGTATTTT. This chain links TRBV29-1 with TRBJ2-3, with D perhaps matching TRBD2 (6 bases). In germline, CDR1 is SQVTM, CDR2 ANQGSEA. Trimming shortened V by 1 base and J by 6 bases, and 17 bases separated the two germline ends. This CDR3 spans 15 amino acids.

This clonotype was found a few times. The chain is built from TRBV6-6 and TRBJ2-1, with TRBD2 matching over 13 bases. V was clipped by 7 bases and J by 4 bases; unmatched bases: 4. The germline gives CDR1 MNHNY, CDR2 SVGAGI (reference sequence). CDR3 length: 15 residues. The CDR3 here is CASKLAGGRYNEQFF. The CDR3 DNA sequence: TGTGCCAGCAAACTAGCGGGAGGGCGGTACAATGAGCAGTTCTTC.

This clonotype came up a few times. The chain is built from TRBV5-1 and TRBJ1-4; D is unresolved. This CDR3 has 14 amino acids. V dropped 0 bases and J dropped 5 bases, with 8 bases sitting between them. Germline assignment: CDR1 SGHRS and CDR2 YFSETQ. CDR3 DNA sequence: TGCGCCAGCAGCTTGGAGACACACAATGAAAAACTGTTTTTT. Its protein is CASSLETHNEKLFF.

This clonotype was seen many times. The genes are TRBV10-3 and TRBJ2-3; TRBD1 matches 8 bases. The CDR3 is 16 amino acids. Germline values: CDR1 ENHRY, CDR2 SYGVKD. With 4 bases clipped from V and 4 bases from J, the junction kept 10 bases outside the gene matches. The CDR3 bases are TGTGCCATCAGTGGCGACAGGGGAGAATCCGCAGATACGCAGTATTTT. Translating it yields CAISGDRGESADTQYF.

Many counts were recorded for this clonotype. The V and J genes are TRBV5-5 and TRBJ2-3; D call uncertain. Trimming stripped 4 bases from V and 6 bases from J, with 9 bases between. From germline, CDR1 is SGHKS and CDR2 YYEKEE (reference sequence). CDR3 length: 12 amino acids. CDR3 sequence: CASSLYLDTQYF. The CDR3 bases are TGTGCCAGCAGCCTTTATCTCGATACGCAGTATTTT.

This clonotype was seen only a few times. The chain employs TRBV28 and TRBJ2-3; 12 bases agree with TRBD1. CDR3 length: 15 amino acids. V lost 3 bases to trimming and J lost 7 bases; unmatched junction nucleotides: 5. CDR1 MDHEN and CDR2 SYDVKM come from the germline V gene. CDR3 residues: CASSFWGQGAYTQYF. The CDR3 DNA follows: TGTGCCAGCAGTTTCTGGGGACAGGGGGCTTATACGCAGTATTTT.

V is TRBV6-2 or TRBV6-3 and J is TRBJ1-5; a weak D match, TRBD1 (5 bases). The CDR3 is 16 amino acids. Germline CDR1 MNHEY, CDR2 SVGEGT. V was trimmed by 4 bases and J by 7 bases, leaving 20 bases between them. This CDR3 reads CASSWIGTPAGQPQHF. For the CDR3, the DNA is TGTGCCAGCAGTTGGATCGGGACGCCGGCAGGACAGCCCCAGCATTTT.

This clonotype is a singleton in its sample. A much bigger clone sits one base away, suggesting this may be a read error. The V call is TRBV20-1, the J call TRBJ1-5; D gene unclear. Germline lookup yields CDR1 DFQATT and CDR2 SNEGSKA (reference sequence). The CDR3 has 15 residues. V was shortened by 3 bases and J by 3 bases, with 15 bases between the two germline ends. The CDR3 sequence is CSASIRTGLNQPQHF. DNA for the CDR3: TGCAGTGCTAGTATTAGGACGGGTCTCAATCAGCCCCAGCATTTT.

The chain employs TRBV9 and TRBJ2-1; 12 positions match TRBD1. V trimming: 4 bases; J trimming: 6 bases; junction bases outside the gene matches: 5. The CDR3 consists of 15 residues. Germline assignment: CDR1 SGDLS and CDR2 YYNGEE. The chain's CDR3 is CASSPGQGASNEQFF. The CDR3 DNA reads as TGTGCCAGCAGCCCGGGACAGGGGGCCTCCAATGAGCAGTTCTTC.

The V call is TRBV5-1, the J call TRBJ2-3; D is unclear. Germline CDR1 reads SGHRS; CDR2 reads YFSETQ. The CDR3 has 13 amino acids. The germline V and J ends were trimmed by 2 bases and 4 bases, with 8 bases remaining between them. The CDR3 nucleotides are TGCGCCAGCAGCTTACCGGAATCAGATACGCAGTATTTT. It yields the protein CASSLPESDTQYF.

This clonotype was detected a few times. The V call is TRBV25-1, the J call TRBJ2-7; TRBD1 or TRBD2 may be the D gene (6 bases each). CDR3 size: 15 residues. Germline CDR1 reads MGHDK; CDR2 reads SYGVNS. V was pared by 8 bases and J by 7 bases, with 24 bases between. The CDR3 DNA sequence: TGTGCCAGCGCAGTTTTGACAGGAGGGGCGAGAGAGCAGTACGTC. Translated, it gives CASAVLTGGAREQYV.

The J gene is TRBJ2-1, the V gene TRBV7-2; D remains ambiguous. Germline assignment: CDR1 SGHTA and CDR2 FQGNSA. This CDR3 is built from 13 residues. V lost 5 bases and J lost 2, with 7 bases in between. CDR3 DNA sequence: TGTGCCAGCAGCCCAGGACCCTACAATGAGCAGTTCTTC. Translated: CASSPGPYNEQFF. The full variable domain, with the rest looked up from reference TRBV7-2 and TRBJ2-1, is GAGVSQSPSNKVTEKGKDVELRCDPISGHTALYWYRQSLGQGLEFLIYFQGNSAPDKSGLPSDRFSAERTGGSVSTLTIQRTQQEDSAVYLCASSPGPYNEQFFGPGTRLTVL.

This clonotype was seen a few times. The rearrangement joins TRBV6-5 to TRBJ2-1; D is undetermined. Trimming stripped 2 bases from V and 4 bases from J, with 12 bases between. This CDR3 has 15 residues. The germline V gene has CDR1 MNHEY and CDR2 SVGAGI. The CDR3 region is CASSYQRNPYNEQFF. The CDR3 DNA reads as TGTGCCAGCAGTTACCAGCGTAACCCATACAATGAGCAGTTCTTC.

At least ten counts were recorded for this clonotype. The chain joins TRBV7-3 to TRBJ1-2; D is ambiguous. CDR3 length equals 13 residues. V gave up 5 bases and J gave up 4 bases, with 11 bases separating them. The germline V gene has CDR1 SGHTA and CDR2 FQGTGA. CDR3 sequence (DNA): TGTGCCAGCAGCGCCACTGCCTCCTATGGCTACACCTTC. As protein: CASSATASYGYTF. Combining the CDR3 with reference TRBV7-3 and TRBJ1-2 gives the whole variable domain GAGVSQTPSNKVTEKGKYVELRCDPISGHTALYWYRQSLGQGPEFLIYFQGTGAADDSGLPNDRFFAVRPEGSVSTLKIQRTERGDSAVYLCASSATASYGYTFGSGTRLTVV.

This clonotype has at least ten counts. The V and J genes are TRBV28 and TRBJ2-7; 10 bases match TRBD2. Germline lookup yields CDR1 MDHEN and CDR2 SYDVKM. The trim removed 3 bases at V and 1 base at J, leaving 6 bases unmatched. The CDR3 contains 16 residues. The CDR3 loop is CASSFTLAGLSYEQYF. CDR3 DNA: TGTGCCAGCAGTTTCACACTAGCGGGGCTTTCCTACGAGCAGTACTTC.

This clonotype showed up just a few times. The V gene is TRBV7-2, the J gene TRBJ1-4; unclear D gene. CDR3 length: 16 residues. Trimming pared 5 bases from V and 0 bases from J, leaving 13 bases between. Germline V gene lookup returns CDR1 SGHTA and CDR2 FQGNSA. In DNA, the CDR3 is TGTGCCAGCAGCCCCGGATTCTTTGCAACTAATGAAAAACTGTTTTTT. Translating it yields CASSPGFFATNEKLFF. Using reference TRBV7-2 and TRBJ1-4 for the parts outside the CDR3, the full variable domain is GAGVSQSPSNKVTEKGKDVELRCDPISGHTALYWYRQSLGQGLEFLIYFQGNSAPDKSGLPSDRFSAERTGGSVSTLTIQRTQQEDSAVYLCASSPGFFATNEKLFFGSGTQLSVL.

V usage is TRBV12-3 or TRBV12-4 and J usage is TRBJ2-2, with 11 positions matching TRBD1. V trimming: 6 bases; J trimming: 6 bases; junction bases outside the gene matches: 6. The CDR3 is 15 residues long. The CDR3, as DNA: TGTGCCAGCAGGGTGGGACAGGGGGGCTCCGGGGAGCTGTTTTTT. Its protein product is CASRVGQGGSGELFF.

This chain connects TRBV7-2 to TRBJ2-7, with D tentatively TRBD2 (6 bases). The CDR3 has 17 residues. Germline V gene lookup returns CDR1 SGHTA and CDR2 FQGNSA. V lost 5 bases, J lost 1 base, and 21 bases lay in between. CDR3 DNA: TGTGCCAGCAGCCCCCGACTCGGCTGGGACTCATCCTACGAGCAGTACTTC. Its translation: CASSPRLGWDSSYEQYF.

This clonotype was seen a few times. This chain links TRBV5-1 with TRBJ2-1; perhaps TRBD2 as D (6 bases). Trimming removed 5 bases at V and 6 bases at J, with 21 bases between. The CDR3 consists of 16 residues. CDR1 and CDR2 (germline): SGHRS, YFSETQ. CDR3 protein: CASRFLLTSISNEQFF. The CDR3 coding sequence is TGCGCCAGCAGATTTTTATTGACTAGTATATCCAATGAGCAGTTCTTC. Based on the CDR3 plus reference TRBV5-1 and TRBJ2-1, the full variable domain is KAGVTQTPRYLIKTRGQQVTLSCSPISGHRSVSWYQQTPGQGLQFLFEYFSETQRNKGNFPGRFSGRQFSNSRSEMNVSTLELGDSALYLCASRFLLTSISNEQFFGPGTRLTVL.

This clonotype was counted many times. This chain connects TRBV27 to TRBJ1-5, with a tentative D call TRBD1 (5 bases). V lost 8 bases to trimming and J lost 1 base, with 15 bases between them. This CDR3 has 15 amino acids. The germline V gene encodes CDR1 MNHEY and CDR2 SMNVEV (reference sequence). CDR3 DNA sequence: TGTGCCAGCGGGGGGTCAGGGATGAGCAATCAGCCCCAGCATTTT. It is translated as CASGGSGMSNQPQHF.

V and J are TRBV6-5 and TRBJ1-1, with a tentative D call TRBD1 (5 bases). The germline V gene has CDR1 MNHEY and CDR2 SVGAGI. CDR3 length equals 13 residues. Trimming cost V 6 bases and J 8 bases, with 16 bases left between them. This CDR3 is CASRQRQPGEAFF. CDR3 nucleotides: TGTGCCAGCAGACAAAGACAGCCGGGGGAAGCTTTCTTT.

This clonotype turned up a few times. The V gene is TRBV29-1, the J gene TRBJ2-3; D may be TRBD1 or TRBD2 (8 bases each). The germline V gene has CDR1 SQVTM and CDR2 ANQGSEA. CDR3 length equals 17 residues. Trimming left V 2 bases short and J 5 bases short, with 23 bases between. The CDR3 region is CSVELGQGTGGGDTQYF. The CDR3 nucleotides are TGCAGCGTTGAACTCGGACAGGGCACGGGAGGGGGAGATACGCAGTATTTT.

The CDR3 coding sequence is TGTGCCAGCAGTTACTCACCGGGGAGCGGCAATCAGCCCCAGCATTTT. The encoded protein is CASSYSPGSGNQPQHF. The J gene is TRBJ1-5, the V gene TRBV6-2 or TRBV6-3, with D unclear. The CDR3 runs to 16 residues. Trimming pared 0 bases from V and 2 bases from J, leaving 11 bases between. In germline, CDR1 is MNHEY, CDR2 SVGEGT.

This clonotype is a singleton in its sample. This chain connects TRBV29-1 to TRBJ2-2, with TRBD1 as a possible D gene (6 bases). The CDR3 sequence is 14 residues long. Trimming took 5 bases from V and 7 from J, leaving 17 bases between them. Looked up from germline, CDR1 is SQVTM and CDR2 is ANQGSEA. This chain's CDR3 is CSVTSPGVIGELFF. The DNA for the CDR3 is TGCAGCGTTACAAGTCCAGGGGTTATCGGGGAGCTGTTTTTT.

V and J are TRBV19 and TRBJ2-3; 12 bases line up with TRBD2. The V and J ends lost 3 bases and 8 bases, in that order; junction bases with no gene match: 3. The CDR3 is made up of 14 amino acids. Germline V gene data show CDR1 as LNHDA and CDR2 as SQIVND (reference sequence). The CDR3 is CASSMSSGRGTQYF. DNA for the CDR3: TGTGCCAGTAGTATGTCTAGCGGGAGGGGTACGCAGTATTTT. Full variable domain (missing parts from reference TRBV19 and TRBJ2-3): DGGITQSPKYLFRKEGQNVTLSCEQNLNHDAMYWYRQDPGQGLRLIYYSQIVNDFQKGDIAEGYSVSREKKESFPLTVTSAQKNPTAFYLCASSMSSGRGTQYFGPGTRLTVL.

This clonotype has just a few counts. The V call is TRBV6-5, the J call TRBJ2-3, with no clear D. The germline V gene encodes CDR1 MNHEY and CDR2 SVGAGI. This CDR3 region has 13 residues. Trimming left V 4 bases short and J 0 bases short, with 5 bases between. CDR3 nucleotide sequence: TGTGCCAGCAGTTGGTACAGCACAGATACGCAGTATTTT. It is translated as CASSWYSTDTQYF.

As regards this clonotype: A much larger clone is a single base away; this may be a read error. CDR3 sequence reads: CASSQVSADSRANVLTF. CDR3 coding DNA: TGCGCCAGCAGCCAAGTTTCGGCAGACTCTAGGGCCAACGTCCTGACTTTC. V usage is TRBV4-1 and J usage is TRBJ2-6; D gene unclear. The CDR3 sequence is 17 residues long. Germline loops: CDR1 MGHRA, CDR2 YSYEKL.